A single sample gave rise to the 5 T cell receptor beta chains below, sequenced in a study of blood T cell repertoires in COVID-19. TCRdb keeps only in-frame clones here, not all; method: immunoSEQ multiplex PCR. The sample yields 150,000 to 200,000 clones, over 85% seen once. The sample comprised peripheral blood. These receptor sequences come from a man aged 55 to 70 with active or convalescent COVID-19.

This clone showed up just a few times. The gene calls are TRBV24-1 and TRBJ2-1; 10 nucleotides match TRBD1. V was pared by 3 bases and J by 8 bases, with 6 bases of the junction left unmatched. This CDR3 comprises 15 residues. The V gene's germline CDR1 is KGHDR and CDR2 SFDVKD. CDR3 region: CATSDPGQGFDEQFF. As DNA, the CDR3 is TGTGCCACCAGTGATCCGGGACAGGGGTTTGATGAGCAGTTCTTC.

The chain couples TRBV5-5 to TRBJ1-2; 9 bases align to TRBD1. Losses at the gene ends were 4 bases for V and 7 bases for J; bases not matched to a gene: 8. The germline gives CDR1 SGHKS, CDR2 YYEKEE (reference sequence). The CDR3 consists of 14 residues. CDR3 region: CASSEDRGWSGYTF. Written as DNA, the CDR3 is TGTGCCAGCAGCGAGGACAGGGGTTGGTCTGGCTACACCTTC. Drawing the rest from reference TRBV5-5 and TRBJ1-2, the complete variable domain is DAGVTQSPTHLIKTRGQQVTLRCSPISGHKSVSWYQQVLGQGPQFIFQYYEKEERGRGNFPDRFSARQFPNYSSELNVNALLLGDSALYLCASSEDRGWSGYTFGSGTRLTVV.

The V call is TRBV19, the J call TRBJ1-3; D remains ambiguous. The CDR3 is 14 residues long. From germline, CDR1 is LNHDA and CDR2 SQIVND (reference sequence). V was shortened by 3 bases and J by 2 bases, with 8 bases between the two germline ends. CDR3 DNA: TGTGCCAGTAGTATCGCAACAACTGGAAACACCATATATTTT. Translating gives CASSIATTGNTIYF.

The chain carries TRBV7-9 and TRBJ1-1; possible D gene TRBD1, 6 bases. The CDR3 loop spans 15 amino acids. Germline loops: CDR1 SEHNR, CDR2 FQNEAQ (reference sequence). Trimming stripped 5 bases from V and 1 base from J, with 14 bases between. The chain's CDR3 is CASSPGRTANTEAFF. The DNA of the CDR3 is TGTGCCAGCAGCCCCGGCCGGACAGCGAACACTGAAGCTTTCTTT.

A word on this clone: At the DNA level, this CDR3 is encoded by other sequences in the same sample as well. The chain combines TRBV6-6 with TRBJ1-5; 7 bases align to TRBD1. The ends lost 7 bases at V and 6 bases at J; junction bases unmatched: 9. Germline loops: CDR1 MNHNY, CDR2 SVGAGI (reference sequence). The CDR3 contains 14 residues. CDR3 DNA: TGTGCCAGCACAGACAGGGTGGGCCCTCAGCCCCAGCATTTT. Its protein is CASTDRVGPQPQHF.